The rows below give T cell receptor beta chains drawn from one sample of a study of T cell repertoires in cytomegalovirus infection. TCRdb passed the reads through MiXCR, listing each CDR3 protein once. The table records about 680,000 distinct CDR3 sequences, 20% to 25% of them present only once. The sample was CD8+ T cells from PBMCs. Source of these receptors: a human donor in good health (CMV status not recorded). Some clones in this sample may be carry-over from other donors' samples. Each CDR3 is given with its conserved first and last residue. D genes are given only for firm matches. For some rows the clone size is stated as once, few or many, or as a class when expanded; others skip it.

TRBJ2-5	TRBV7-6	TRBD2	many	TGTGCCAGCAGCTTAGGATCACTAGCGGGGGGGAAAGAGACCCAGTACTTC	CASSLGSLAGGKETQYF
TRBJ2-6	TRBV11-2	-	few	TGTGCCAGCAGCCAATGGACAGCCCCCCCTCTCTCTGGGGCCAACGTCCTGACTTTC	CASSQWTAPPLSGANVLTF
TRBJ1-1	TRBV14	-	few	TGTGCCAGCAGCCCCGGAGGCCCCCAATCCGAAGCTTTCTTT	CASSPGGPQSEAFF
TRBJ1-5	TRBV9	-	many	TGTGCCAGCAGCGTAGGGTCAAATCAGCCCCAGCATTTT	CASSVGSNQPQHF
TRBJ1-1	TRBV11-1	-	many	TGTGCCAGCAGCTTAGTTCAGGGTACGGGAACTGAAGCTTTCTTT	CASSLVQGTGTEAFF
TRBJ1-6	TRBV7-6	-	-	TGTGCCAGCAGCTTAGGGGGGGAATCACCCCTCCACTTT	CASSLGGESPLHF
TRBJ2-1	TRBV2	-	few	TGTGCCAGCCCTAGGGAGCGGAATTACAATGAGCAGTTCTTC	CASPRERNYNEQFF
TRBJ1-4	TRBV28	-	few	TGTGCCAGCAGTTTTGGGCAGGGTGTGCGTCCGAATGAAAAACTGTTTTTT	CASSFGQGVRPNEKLFF
TRBJ1-1	TRBV24-1	-	-	TGTGCCACCAGAAGAACTTACGGGGTAAGGGACACTGAAGCTTTCTTT	CATRRTYGVRDTEAFF
TRBJ2-7	TRBV7-8	-	few	TGTGCCAGCAGCTTAGGACTAGTCTTCAACGAGCAGTACTTC	CASSLGLVFNEQYF
TRBJ2-1	TRBV28	TRBD1	many	TGTGCCAGCAGTTCCTGGGGACAGGGGGAGAGAAATGAGCAGTTCTTC	CASSSWGQGERNEQFF
TRBJ2-5	TRBV12-5	-	-	TGTGCTAGTGGTATCTGGGGGGGCCTTAACCAAGAGACCCAGTACTTC	CASGIWGGLNQETQYF
TRBJ2-1	TRBV6-5	TRBD1	many	TGTGCCAGCAGTCTTGGGACAGGGGTATCAAATGAGCAGTTCTTC	CASSLGTGVSNEQFF
TRBJ1-2	TRBV7-9	-	few	TGTGCCAGCAGCTTAGGGACAGACGACACCTTC	CASSLGTDDTF
TRBJ2-3	TRBV27	TRBD2	few	TGTGCCAGCAGTTTAACCCTAGCGGGGGTGGCCCTTGACACAGATACGCAGTATTTT	CASSLTLAGVALDTDTQYF
TRBJ1-2	TRBV7-9	-	-	TGTGCCAGCAGCGGGGCAAAGGGAATCTTTAACTATGGCTACACCTTC	CASSGAKGIFNYGYTF
TRBJ2-1	TRBV14	-	-	TGTGCCAGCGGGGCCCGGTCCTACAATGAGCAGTTCTTC	CASGARSYNEQFF
TRBJ2-2	TRBV7-6	-	-	TGTGCCAGTAGCCAGTGGTCAGCCCAACACGGGGAGCTGTTTTTT	CASSQWSAQHGELFF
TRBJ2-5	TRBV24-1	TRBD1	-	TGTGCCACCAGGCTAGACAGGGGAGAGACCCAGTACTTC	CATRLDRGETQYF
TRBJ2-3	TRBV27	TRBD2	-	TGTGCCAGCAGTTTACCCCCACGGGGGGGTAAAGATACGCAGTATTTT	CASSLPPRGGKDTQYF
TRBJ1-5	TRBV7-2	TRBD1	few	TGTGCCAGCAGCCCCCAGGGACAGGGGGCCAATCAGCCCCAGCATTTT	CASSPQGQGANQPQHF
TRBJ2-1	TRBV20-1	TRBD2	-	TGCAGTGCTAGAGGCCTGACTAGCGGGGGTAAGAATGAGCAGTTCTTC	CSARGLTSGGKNEQFF
TRBJ2-1	TRBV24-1	-	-	TGTGCCACCAGTGAGACAGATTCCTACAATGAGCAGTTCTTC	CATSETDSYNEQFF
TRBJ1-5	TRBV28	-	many	TGTGCCAGCAGTTTAATAAGTATCAATCAGCCCCAGCATTTT	CASSLISINQPQHF
TRBJ2-3	TRBV12-3/TRBV12-4	TRBD1	many	TGTGCCAGCAGTTCCGCCACAGGGGGCCGGCGGAATACGCAGTATTTT	CASSSATGGRRNTQYF
TRBJ2-1	TRBV3-1	TRBD1	-	TGTGCCAGCAGCCATGAATTCCGGGACAGCAACCCCTACAATGAGCAGTTCTTC	CASSHEFRDSNPYNEQFF
TRBJ2-4	TRBV15	-	many	TGTGCCACCAGCCGCCTCCGGCGAGAAATTGACATTCAGTACTTC	CATSRLRREIDIQYF
TRBJ2-1	TRBV27	-	few	TGTGCCAGCCTTAATGAGGGGTACAATGAGCAGTTCTTC	CASLNEGYNEQFF
TRBJ1-2	TRBV29-1	-	-	TGCAGCGTTCCTCCGACAGGACCGACCGATGGCTACACCTTC	CSVPPTGPTDGYTF
TRBJ2-1	TRBV28	TRBD2	-	TGTGCCAGCAGTGTCGGGACTAGCGGGAGCGGCAATGAGCAGTTCTTC	CASSVGTSGSGNEQFF
TRBJ2-3	TRBV7-2	-	many	TGTGCCAGCAGCTTACTATACAGAGAAACTAGCACAGATACGCAGTATTTT	CASSLLYRETSTDTQYF
TRBJ2-1	TRBV2	TRBD1	few	TGTGCCAGCACGTCGGGGGACCGGGACAGGCCCTACAATGAGCAGTTCTTC	CASTSGDRDRPYNEQFF
TRBJ2-1	TRBV25-1	-	few	TGTGCCAGCAGTGGAGGCCTGTACAATGAGCAGTTCTTC	CASSGGLYNEQFF
TRBJ2-1	TRBV7-9	TRBD1	many	TGTGCCAGCAGCCACCGGGACAGGGTATATGAGCAGTTCTTC	CASSHRDRVYEQFF
TRBJ2-1	TRBV19	TRBD2	few	TGTGCCAGTACCGTCACTCCAGCGGGGGCGTACAATGAGCAGTTCTTC	CASTVTPAGAYNEQFF
TRBJ1-5	TRBV20-1	-	few	TGCAGTGCTAGGGCAGGGGTGGACCGTAATCAGCCCCAGCATTTT	CSARAGVDRNQPQHF
TRBJ1-2	TRBV28	-	few	TGTGCCAGCAGCTACAGGGTCCCAGGTGGCTATGGCTACACCTTC	CASSYRVPGGYGYTF
TRBJ2-3	TRBV7-2	TRBD1	many	TGTGCCAGCAGCTGGACAGGGGGCGCAGACACAGATACGCAGTATTTT	CASSWTGGADTDTQYF
TRBJ2-3	TRBV14	-	-	TGTGCCAGCAGCCAAGAATCACGCTCCGTTTACACAGATACGCAGTATTTT	CASSQESRSVYTDTQYF
TRBJ2-2	TRBV4-2	-	-	TGTGCCAGCAGCCAAGTAACGGGGTCCACCGGGGAGCTGTTTTTT	CASSQVTGSTGELFF
TRBJ2-1	TRBV12-5	TRBD1	-	TGTGCTAGTGGTTTGGTTAAGGGACAGGGATTCTATGAGCAGTTCTTC	CASGLVKGQGFYEQFF
TRBJ2-3	TRBV7-9	-	-	TGTGCCAGCAGCAACCGTCCGGAAACGGGGACAGATACGCAGTATTTT	CASSNRPETGTDTQYF
TRBJ2-2	TRBV6-2/TRBV6-3	-	many	TGTGCCAGCAGTTATCCGGACGCCATCACCGGGGAGCTGTTTTTT	CASSYPDAITGELFF